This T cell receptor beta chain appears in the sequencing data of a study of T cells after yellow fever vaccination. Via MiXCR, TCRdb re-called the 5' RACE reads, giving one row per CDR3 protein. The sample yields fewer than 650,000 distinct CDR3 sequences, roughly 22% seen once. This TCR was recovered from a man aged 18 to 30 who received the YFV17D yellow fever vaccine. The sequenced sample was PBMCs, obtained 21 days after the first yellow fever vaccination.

CDR3 sequence: CASSAAAGIANEQYV. The CDR3 DNA sequence: TGTGCCAGCAGTGCGGCAGCGGGTATCGCGAACGAGCAGTACGTC. The rearrangement uses TRBV6-1 and TRBJ2-7; weak D call: TRBD2 (6 bases). CDR1 and CDR2 from the germline V gene are MNHNS and SASEGT. The CDR3 is made up of 15 amino acids. V shed 4 bases and J shed 5 bases, with 18 bases lying between them.